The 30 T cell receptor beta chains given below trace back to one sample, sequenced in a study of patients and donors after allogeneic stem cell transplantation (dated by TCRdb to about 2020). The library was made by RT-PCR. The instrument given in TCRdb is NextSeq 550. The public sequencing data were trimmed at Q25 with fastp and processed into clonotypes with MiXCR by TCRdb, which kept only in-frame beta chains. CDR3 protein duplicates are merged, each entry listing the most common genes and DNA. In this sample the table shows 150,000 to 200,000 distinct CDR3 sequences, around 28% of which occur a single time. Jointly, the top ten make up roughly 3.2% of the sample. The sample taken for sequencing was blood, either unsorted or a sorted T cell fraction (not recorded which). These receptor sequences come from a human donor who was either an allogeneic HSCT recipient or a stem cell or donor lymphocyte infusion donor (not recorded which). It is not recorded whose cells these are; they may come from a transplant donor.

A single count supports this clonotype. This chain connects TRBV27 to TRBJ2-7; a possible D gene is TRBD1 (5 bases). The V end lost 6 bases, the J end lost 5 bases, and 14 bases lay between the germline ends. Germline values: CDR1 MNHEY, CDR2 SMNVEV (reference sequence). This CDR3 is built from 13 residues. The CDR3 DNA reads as TGTGCCAGCAGAAAGGTCCAAGGGGACGAGCAGTACTTC. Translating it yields CASRKVQGDEQYF.

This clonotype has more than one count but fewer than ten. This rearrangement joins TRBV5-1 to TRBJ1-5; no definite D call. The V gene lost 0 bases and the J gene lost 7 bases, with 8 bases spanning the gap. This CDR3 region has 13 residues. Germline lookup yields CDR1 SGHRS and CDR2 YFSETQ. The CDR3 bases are TGCGCCAGCAGCTTGGAGGGAAGACAGCCCCAGCATTTT. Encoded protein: CASSLEGRQPQHF.

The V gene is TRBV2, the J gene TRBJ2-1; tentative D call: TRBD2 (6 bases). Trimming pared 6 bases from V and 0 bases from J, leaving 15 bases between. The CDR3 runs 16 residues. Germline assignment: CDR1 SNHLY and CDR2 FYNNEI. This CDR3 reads CASSALLALSYNEQFF. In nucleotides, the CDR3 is TGTGCCAGCAGCGCCCTCCTAGCGCTCTCCTACAATGAGCAGTTCTTC.

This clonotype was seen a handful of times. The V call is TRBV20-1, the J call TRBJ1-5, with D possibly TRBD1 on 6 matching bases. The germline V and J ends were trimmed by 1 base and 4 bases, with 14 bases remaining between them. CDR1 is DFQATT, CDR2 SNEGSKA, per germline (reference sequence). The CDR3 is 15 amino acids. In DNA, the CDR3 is TGCAGTGCTAGAGTGGCAGGGGCCATGAATCAGCCCCAGCATTTT. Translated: CSARVAGAMNQPQHF.

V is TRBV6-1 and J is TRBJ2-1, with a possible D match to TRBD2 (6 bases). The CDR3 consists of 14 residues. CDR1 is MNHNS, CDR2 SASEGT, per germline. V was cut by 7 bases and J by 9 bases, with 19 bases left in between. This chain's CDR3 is CASTSLGGRGEQFF. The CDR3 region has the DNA TGTGCCAGCACCTCCCTGGGAGGTAGGGGTGAGCAGTTCTTC.

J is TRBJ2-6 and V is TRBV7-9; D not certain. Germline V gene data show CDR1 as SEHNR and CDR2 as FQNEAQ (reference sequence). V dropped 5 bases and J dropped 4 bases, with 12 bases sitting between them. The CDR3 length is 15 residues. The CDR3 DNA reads TGTGCCAGCAGCCTTCCTCTCTCCGGGGCCAACGTCCTGACTTTC. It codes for CASSLPLSGANVLTF.

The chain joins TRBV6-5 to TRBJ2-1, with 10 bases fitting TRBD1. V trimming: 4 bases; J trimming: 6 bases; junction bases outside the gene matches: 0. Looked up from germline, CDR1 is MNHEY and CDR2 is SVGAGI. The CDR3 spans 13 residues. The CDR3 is CASSWDRGNEQFF. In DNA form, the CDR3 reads TGTGCCAGCAGTTGGGACAGGGGCAATGAGCAGTTCTTC.

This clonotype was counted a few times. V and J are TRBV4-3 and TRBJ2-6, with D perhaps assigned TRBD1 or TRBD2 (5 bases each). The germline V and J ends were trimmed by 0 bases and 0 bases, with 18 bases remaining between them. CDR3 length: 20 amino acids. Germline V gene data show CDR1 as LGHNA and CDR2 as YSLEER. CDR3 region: CASSQDIYRLGGSGANVLTF. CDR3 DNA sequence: TGCGCCAGCAGCCAAGATATATACCGACTTGGGGGCTCTGGGGCCAACGTCCTGACTTTC.

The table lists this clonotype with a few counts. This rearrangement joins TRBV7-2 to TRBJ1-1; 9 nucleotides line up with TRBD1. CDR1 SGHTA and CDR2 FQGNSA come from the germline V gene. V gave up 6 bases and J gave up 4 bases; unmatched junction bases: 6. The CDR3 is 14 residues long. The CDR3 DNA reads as TGTGCCAGCAGAAATCGACAGGGGGGCACTGAAGCTTTCTTT. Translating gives CASRNRQGGTEAFF.

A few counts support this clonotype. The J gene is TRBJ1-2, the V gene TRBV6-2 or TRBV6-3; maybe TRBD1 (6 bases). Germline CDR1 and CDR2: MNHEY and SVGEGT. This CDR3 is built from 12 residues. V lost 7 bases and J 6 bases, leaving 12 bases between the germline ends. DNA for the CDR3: TGTGCCAGCAACAGGGATGCGGATGGCTACACCTTC. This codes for CASNRDADGYTF.

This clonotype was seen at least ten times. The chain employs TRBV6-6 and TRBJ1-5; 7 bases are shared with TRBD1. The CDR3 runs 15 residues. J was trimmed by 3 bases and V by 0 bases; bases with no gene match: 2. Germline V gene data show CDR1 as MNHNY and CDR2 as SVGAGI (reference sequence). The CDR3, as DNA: TGTGCCAGCAGTTACTCGACAGGGATCAATCAGCCCCAGCATTTT. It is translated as CASSYSTGINQPQHF.

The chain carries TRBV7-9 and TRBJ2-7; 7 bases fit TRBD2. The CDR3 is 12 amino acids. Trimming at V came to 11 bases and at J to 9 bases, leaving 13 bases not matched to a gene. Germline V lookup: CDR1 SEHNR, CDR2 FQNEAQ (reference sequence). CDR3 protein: CAVASGPTRQYF. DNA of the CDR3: TGTGCCGTAGCTAGCGGTCCTACGAGGCAGTACTTC.

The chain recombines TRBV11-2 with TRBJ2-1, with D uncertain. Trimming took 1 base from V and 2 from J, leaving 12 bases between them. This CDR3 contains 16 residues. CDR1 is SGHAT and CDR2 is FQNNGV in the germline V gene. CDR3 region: CASSLGTAQTYNEQFF. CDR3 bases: TGTGCCAGCAGCTTAGGGACGGCTCAAACCTACAATGAGCAGTTCTTC.

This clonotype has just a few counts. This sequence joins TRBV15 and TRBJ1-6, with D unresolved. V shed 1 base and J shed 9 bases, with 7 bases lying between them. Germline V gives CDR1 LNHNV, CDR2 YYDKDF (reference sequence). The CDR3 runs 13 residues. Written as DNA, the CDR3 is TGTGCCACCAGCAGAGCAGGTGGTTCACCCCTCCACTTT. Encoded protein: CATSRAGGSPLHF.

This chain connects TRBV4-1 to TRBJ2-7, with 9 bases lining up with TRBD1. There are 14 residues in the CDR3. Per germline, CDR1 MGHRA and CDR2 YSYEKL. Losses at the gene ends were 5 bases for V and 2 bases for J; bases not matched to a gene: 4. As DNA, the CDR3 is TGCGCCAGCAGCTTCAGGGACAGGGCCTACGAGCAGTACTTC. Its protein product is CASSFRDRAYEQYF.

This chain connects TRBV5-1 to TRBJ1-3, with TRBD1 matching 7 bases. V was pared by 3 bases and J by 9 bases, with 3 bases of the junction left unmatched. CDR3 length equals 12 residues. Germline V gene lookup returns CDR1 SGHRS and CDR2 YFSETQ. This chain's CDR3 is CASSSDRVTIYF. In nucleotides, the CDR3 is TGCGCCAGCAGCTCCGACAGGGTCACCATATATTTT.

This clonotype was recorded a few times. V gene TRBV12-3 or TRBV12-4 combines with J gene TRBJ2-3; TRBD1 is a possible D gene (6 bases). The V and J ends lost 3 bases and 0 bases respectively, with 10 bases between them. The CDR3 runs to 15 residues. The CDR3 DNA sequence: TGTGCCAGCAGTTTGGTGGGACATAGCACAGATACGCAGTATTTT. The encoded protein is CASSLVGHSTDTQYF.

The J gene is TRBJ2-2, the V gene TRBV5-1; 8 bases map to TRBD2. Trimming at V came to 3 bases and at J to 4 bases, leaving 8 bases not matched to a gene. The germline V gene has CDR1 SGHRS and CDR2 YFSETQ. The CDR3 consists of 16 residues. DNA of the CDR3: TGCGCCAGCAGCTCCCTAGCGGGTATTTCCACCGGGGAGCTGTTTTTT. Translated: CASSSLAGISTGELFF.

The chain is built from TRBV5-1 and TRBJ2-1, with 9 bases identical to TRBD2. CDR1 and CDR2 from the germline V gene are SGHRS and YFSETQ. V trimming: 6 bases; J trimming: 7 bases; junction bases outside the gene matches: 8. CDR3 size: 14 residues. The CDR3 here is CASTAGGPRNEQFF. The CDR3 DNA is TGCGCCAGCACGGCGGGAGGGCCTCGGAATGAGCAGTTCTTC.

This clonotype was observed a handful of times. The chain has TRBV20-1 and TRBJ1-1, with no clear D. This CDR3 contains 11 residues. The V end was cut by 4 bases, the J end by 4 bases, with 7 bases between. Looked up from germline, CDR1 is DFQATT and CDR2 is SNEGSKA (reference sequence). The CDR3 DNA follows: TGCAGTGCTAACTATCTCACTGAAGCTTTCTTT. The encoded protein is CSANYLTEAFF.

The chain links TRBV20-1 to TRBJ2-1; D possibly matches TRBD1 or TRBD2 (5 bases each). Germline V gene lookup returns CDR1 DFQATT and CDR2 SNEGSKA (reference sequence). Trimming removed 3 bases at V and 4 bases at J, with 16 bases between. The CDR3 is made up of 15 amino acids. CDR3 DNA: TGCAGTGCTAGGGAAACGGGACGATTGTACAATGAGCAGTTCTTC. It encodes CSARETGRLYNEQFF.

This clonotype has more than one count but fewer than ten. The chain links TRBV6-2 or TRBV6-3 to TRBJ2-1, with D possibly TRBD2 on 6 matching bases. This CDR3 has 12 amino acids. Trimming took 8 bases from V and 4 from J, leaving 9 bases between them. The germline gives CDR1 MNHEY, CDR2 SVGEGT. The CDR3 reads CASWRGYNEQFF. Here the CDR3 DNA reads TGTGCCAGCTGGCGGGGATACAATGAGCAGTTCTTC.

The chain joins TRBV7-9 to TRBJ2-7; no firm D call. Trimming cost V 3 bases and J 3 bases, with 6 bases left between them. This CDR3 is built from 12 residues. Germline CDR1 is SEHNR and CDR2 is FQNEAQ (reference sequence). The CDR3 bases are TGTGCCAGCAGCTTTGAAAACTACGAGCAGTACTTC. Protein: CASSFENYEQYF. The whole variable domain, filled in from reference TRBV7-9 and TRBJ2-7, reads DTGVSQNPRHKITKRGQNVTFRCDPISEHNRLYWYRQTLGQGPEFLTYFQNEAQLEKSRLLSDRFSAERPKGSFSTLEIQRTEQGDSAMYLCASSFENYEQYFGPGTRLTVT.

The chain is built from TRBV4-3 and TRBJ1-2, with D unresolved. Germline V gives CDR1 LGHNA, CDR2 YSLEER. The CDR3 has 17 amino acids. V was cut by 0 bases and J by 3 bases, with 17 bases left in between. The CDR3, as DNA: TGCGCCAGCAGCCAAGATTGGTATACCCCTTGGTACTATGGCTACACCTTC. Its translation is CASSQDWYTPWYYGYTF.

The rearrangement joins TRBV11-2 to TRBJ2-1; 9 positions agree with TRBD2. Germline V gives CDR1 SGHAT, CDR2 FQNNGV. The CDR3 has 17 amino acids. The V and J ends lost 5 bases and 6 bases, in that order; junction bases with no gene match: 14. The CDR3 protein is CASSLRAGTSTINEQFF. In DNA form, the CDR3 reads TGTGCCAGCAGCCTTAGGGCCGGGACTAGCACTATCAATGAGCAGTTCTTC.

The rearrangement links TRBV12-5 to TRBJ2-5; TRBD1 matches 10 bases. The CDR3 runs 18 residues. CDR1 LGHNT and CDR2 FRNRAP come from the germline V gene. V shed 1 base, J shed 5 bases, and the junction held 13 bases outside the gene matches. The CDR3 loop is CASGLEPDRGRSFETQYF. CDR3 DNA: TGTGCTAGTGGTTTGGAACCGGACAGGGGGAGAAGTTTCGAGACCCAGTACTTC.

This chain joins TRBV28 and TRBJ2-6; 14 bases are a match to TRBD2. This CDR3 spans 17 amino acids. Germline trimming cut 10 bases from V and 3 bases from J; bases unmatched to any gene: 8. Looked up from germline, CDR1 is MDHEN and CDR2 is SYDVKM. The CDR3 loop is CAIQGLAGVFGANVLTF. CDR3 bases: TGTGCCATACAGGGACTAGCGGGAGTTTTTGGGGCCAACGTCCTGACTTTC.

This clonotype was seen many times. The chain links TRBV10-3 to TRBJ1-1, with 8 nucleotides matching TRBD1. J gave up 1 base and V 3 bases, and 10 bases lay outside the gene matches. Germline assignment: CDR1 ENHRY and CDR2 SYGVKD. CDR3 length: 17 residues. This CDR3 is CAISDPVNRGSNTEAFF. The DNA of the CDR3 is TGTGCCATCAGTGACCCCGTAAACAGGGGGTCGAACACTGAAGCTTTCTTT.

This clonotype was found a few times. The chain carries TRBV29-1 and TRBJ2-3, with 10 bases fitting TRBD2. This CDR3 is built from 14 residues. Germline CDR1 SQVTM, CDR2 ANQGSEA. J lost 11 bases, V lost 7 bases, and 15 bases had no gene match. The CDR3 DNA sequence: TGCAGCGAATCGGGACTAGCGCCTCTCCGCGGGCAGTATTTT. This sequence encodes CSESGLAPLRGQYF.

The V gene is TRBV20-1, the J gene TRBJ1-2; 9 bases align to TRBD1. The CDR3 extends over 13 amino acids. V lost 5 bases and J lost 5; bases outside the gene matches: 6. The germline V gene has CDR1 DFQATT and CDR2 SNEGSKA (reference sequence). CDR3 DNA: TGCAGTGCTGGACAGGGGAGGGTATATGGCTACACCTTC. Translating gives CSAGQGRVYGYTF.